Listed below are T cell receptor beta chains from one sample, sequenced in a study of T cell responses to AZD1222 COVID-19 vaccine. Profiled with immunoSEQ multiplex PCR; TCRdb holds only in-frame clones, not every one. The table lists roughly 200,000 clones, about 92% of them singletons, with 0.95% to 1.1% in the top ten. Material: peripheral blood, obtained on day 0 of MenACWY control vaccination. Receptors originate from an adult in good health. CDR3s include the opening cysteine and the closing phenylalanine or tryptophan. Fields, in order: J gene, V gene, D gene, clone size, CDR3 DNA, CDR3 protein. The D gene is left open where the match is weak. Clone size is stated in some rows and not others, as once, few, many or a class when expanded.

J: TRBJ1-6; V: TRBV7-2; D: NA; size: NA; DNA: TGTGCCAGCAAACGGGAGCGCCAGGGGAATTCACCCCTCCACTTT; CDR3: CASKRERQGNSPLHF
J: TRBJ2-7; V: TRBV6-6; D: NA; size: once; DNA: TGTGCCAGCACCCCAGGCCAGGGTGGGCAGTACTTC; CDR3: CASTPGQGGQYF
J: TRBJ1-2; V: TRBV2; D: NA; size: NA; DNA: TGTGCCAGCAAACTCCCCTTGGGACCGTACACCTTC; CDR3: CASKLPLGPYTF
J: TRBJ2-2; V: TRBV18; D: TRBD2; size: NA; DNA: TGTGCCAGCTCCCAGACTAGCGGGGGTCTCACCGGGGAGCTGTTTTTT; CDR3: CASSQTSGGLTGELFF
J: TRBJ1-6; V: TRBV7-9; D: TRBD1; size: NA; DNA: TGTGCCAGCAGCTTCGGACAGGGACGAAATTCACCCCTCCACTTT; CDR3: CASSFGQGRNSPLHF
J: TRBJ1-3; V: TRBV6-5; D: NA; size: NA; DNA: TGTGCCAGCAGTTACTCTTGGGCCTCTGGAAACACCATATATTTT; CDR3: CASSYSWASGNTIYF
J: TRBJ1-3; V: TRBV18; D: TRBD1; size: NA; DNA: TGTGCCAGCTCTCTTGGACAGGGCACAGGAAACACCATATATTTT; CDR3: CASSLGQGTGNTIYF
J: TRBJ1-4; V: TRBV6-5; D: NA; size: NA; DNA: TGTGCCAGCAGTATCCTCTGGGGGAAAGATGAAAAACTGTTTTTT; CDR3: CASSILWGKDEKLFF
J: TRBJ1-1; V: TRBV29-1; D: TRBD1; size: NA; DNA: TGCAGCGTCTTACAGGGGAGGGAAAACACTGAAGCTTTCTTT; CDR3: CSVLQGRENTEAFF
J: TRBJ1-4; V: TRBV12-3/TRBV12-4; D: NA; size: NA; DNA: TGTGCCAGCAGTTTTCTAGGGGAAAAACTGTTTTTT; CDR3: CASSFLGEKLFF